This T cell receptor beta chain was retrieved from a study of blood T cell repertoires in COVID-19. The method was immunoSEQ multiplex PCR; TCRdb's version includes in-frame clones alone and lacks a portion of them. In the table there are about 400,000 clones, 89% of which are singletons. CDR1 and CDR2 (germline): SEHNR, FQNEAQ (reference sequence). CDR3 size: 14 residues. The V and J ends lost 2 bases and 3 bases respectively, with 10 bases between them. Participant age was roughly 18 to 89 years, and participants resided in fewer than 25 US areas. Cohort 3 donors were reported recovered after two negative PCRs, clearance, or symptom resolution.

Sequencing used PBMCs or T cells enriched from blood (not recorded which). V gene TRBV7-9 combines with J gene TRBJ2-5; D not certain. This receptor was obtained from a woman in her twenties or thirties who had recovered from COVID-19. The CDR3 loop is CASSLIQPEETQYF. The CDR3 DNA reads as TGTGCCAGCAGCTTAATACAGCCCGAAGAGACCCAGTACTTC.